The 32 T cell receptor beta chains reported below all come from one sample, sequenced in a study of blood T cells in healthy people across ages. Combining a sample-barcoded 5' primer with a J-beta primer mix, a second PCR ran for about 7 to 11 cycles. MiXCR was run by TCRdb on the 5' RACE reads, yielding one entry per CDR3 protein. The sample consists of approximately 800,000 distinct CDR3 sequences, 20% to 30% of them appearing once. These data were also filed under a second study, of T cells of mothers and their children.

Sequencing was performed on blood. These receptors were taken from a boy aged 10-17 years in good health.

V and J are TRBV29-1 and TRBJ2-5, with D tentatively TRBD1 (5 bases). In germline, CDR1 is SQVTM, CDR2 ANQGSEA. Trimming took 8 bases from V and 5 from J, leaving 18 bases between them. The CDR3 is 13 residues long. CDR3: CSLSKGQEETQYF. For the CDR3, the DNA is TGCAGCCTTTCAAAAGGACAAGAGGAGACCCAGTACTTC.

This clonotype has a handful of counts. The chain combines TRBV5-1 with TRBJ2-5, with D possibly being TRBD1 (6 bases). The closer fit of TRBJ2-7 to the DNA end suggests the J call may be wrong. CDR1 is SGHRS and CDR2 is YFSETQ in the germline V gene. The CDR3 contains 15 residues. CDR3 region: CASSPTPRGFHEQYF. CDR3 nucleotide sequence: TGCGCCAGCAGCCCAACGCCGAGGGGGTTCCACGAGCAGTACTTC.

This clonotype was recorded a few times. This rearrangement joins TRBV24-1 to TRBJ2-1; TRBD1 matches at 7 bases. The CDR3 totals 15 residues. With 7 bases clipped from V and 1 base from J, the junction kept 6 bases outside the gene matches. CDR1 KGHDR and CDR2 SFDVKD come from the germline V gene. The CDR3 nucleotides are TGTGCCACCAGCGCCCCGACAGGGTCCTACAATGAGCAGTTCTTC. Translated, it gives CATSAPTGSYNEQFF.

This clonotype was found a few times. The chain is built from TRBV5-1 and TRBJ2-1, with TRBD2 matching 7 bases. Germline CDR1 SGHRS, CDR2 YFSETQ. This CDR3 is built from 18 residues. V shed 1 base, J shed 0 bases, and the junction held 10 bases outside the gene matches. CDR3 protein: CASSLWSSGSVSYNEQFF. For the CDR3, the DNA is TGCGCCAGCAGCTTGTGGTCTAGCGGTTCCGTCTCCTACAATGAGCAGTTCTTC. The whole variable domain, filled in from reference TRBV5-1 and TRBJ2-1, reads KAGVTQTPRYLIKTRGQQVTLSCSPISGHRSVSWYQQTPGQGLQFLFEYFSETQRNKGNFPGRFSGRQFSNSRSEMNVSTLELGDSALYLCASSLWSSGSVSYNEQFFGPGTRLTVL.

The chain combines TRBV7-9 with TRBJ2-1, with 10 bases fitting TRBD1. Gene TRBJ2-5 matches the end of the DNA better, so the J call may be wrong. Germline V gene data show CDR1 as SEHNR and CDR2 as FQNEAQ (reference sequence). This CDR3 region has 15 residues. The CDR3 reads CASSLDGQGEETQYF. The CDR3 DNA sequence: TGTGCCAGCAGCTTGGACGGACAGGGGGAAGAGACCCAGTACTTC.

This clonotype was counted between two and nine times. This chain connects TRBV25-1 to TRBJ2-2; D is perhaps TRBD1 (6 bases). V shed 4 bases and J shed 4 bases, with 19 bases lying between them. CDR1 and CDR2 from the germline V gene are MGHDK and SYGVNS. The CDR3 runs 17 residues. CDR3 in amino acids: CASSGPYRDGVTGELFF. CDR3 coding DNA: TGTGCCAGCAGTGGGCCCTACAGGGACGGGGTCACCGGGGAGCTGTTTTTT.

This clonotype has only a few counts. The rearrangement links TRBV6-6 to TRBJ1-2; the D is unclear. V gave up 5 bases and J gave up 2 bases, with 12 bases separating them. Germline loops: CDR1 MNHNY, CDR2 SVGAGI (reference sequence). The CDR3 extends over 14 amino acids. CDR3 amino acids: CASSPRTINYGYTF. The CDR3 DNA reads TGTGCCAGCAGTCCCAGAACTATCAACTATGGCTACACCTTC.

The chain joins TRBV13 to TRBJ2-7, with 10 bases that match TRBD2. V dropped 0 bases and J dropped 4; count of bases not matched to a gene: 9. Germline V gene sequence: CDR1 PRHDT, CDR2 FYEKMQ (reference sequence). The CDR3 runs 17 residues. The CDR3: CASSLGRTGTSVYEQYF. CDR3 sequence (DNA): TGTGCCAGCAGCTTAGGCCGGACCGGGACTAGCGTATACGAGCAGTACTTC.

This clonotype was detected a few times. The junction and the germline gene differ at one end; a read error may be behind it. The chain recombines TRBV7-7 with TRBJ2-7; 8 positions match TRBD1. The CDR3 covers 13 residues. Looked up from germline, CDR1 is SSHAT and CDR2 is FNYEAQ (reference sequence). CDR3 residues: CASSSTTGGEQYF. CDR3 bases: TGTGCTAGCAGCTCGACAACAGGGGGCGAGCAGTACTTC. The full variable domain, completed using reference TRBV7-7 and TRBJ2-7, is GAGVSQSPRYKVTKRGQDVTLRCDPISSHATLYWYQQALGQGPEFLTYFNYEAQPDKSGLPSDRFSAERPEGSISTLTIQRTEQRDSAMYRCASSSTTGGEQYFGPGTRLTVT.

This rearrangement joins TRBV12-3 or TRBV12-4 to TRBJ2-1; 8 nucleotides align to TRBD1. CDR3 length: 14 amino acids. The V gene end was trimmed by 5 bases and the J gene end by 8 bases; junction bases not matched to a gene: 8. CDR3 residues: CASSLGQGLHEQFF. CDR3 nucleotides: TGTGCCAGCAGTCTCGGACAGGGATTGCATGAGCAGTTCTTC.

The chain recombines TRBV11-2 with TRBJ1-2; D not resolved. The CDR3 covers 14 residues. In germline, CDR1 is SGHAT, CDR2 FQNNGV. V lost 5 bases to trimming and J lost 2 bases, with 12 bases between them. CDR3 nucleotide sequence: TGTGCCAGCAGCATTGACTTTGGGAACTATGGCTACACCTTC. Amino acids: CASSIDFGNYGYTF.

The rearrangement links TRBV10-3 to TRBJ1-4, with D hard to call. This CDR3 comprises 13 residues. V was clipped by 6 bases and J by 3 bases, with 8 bases between them. Germline values: CDR1 ENHRY, CDR2 SYGVKD. DNA of the CDR3: TGTGCCATCAGCACTCCGGCTAATGAAAAACTGTTTTTT. Protein sequence: CAISTPANEKLFF.

This chain connects TRBV15 to TRBJ1-2, with D uncertain. Germline loops: CDR1 LNHNV, CDR2 YYDKDF (reference sequence). V gave up 0 bases and J gave up 2 bases, with 10 bases separating them. The CDR3 contains 15 residues. CDR3 bases: TGTGCCACCAGCAGAGATCATGAGCTGAACTATGGCTACACCTTC. Translation: CATSRDHELNYGYTF.

This chain connects TRBV3-1 to TRBJ1-2, with D possibly TRBD1 on 6 matching bases. V lost 2 bases and J 13 bases, leaving 14 bases between the germline ends. The CDR3 is 12 residues long. Per the germline V gene, CDR1 is LGHDT and CDR2 is YNNKEL (reference sequence). The CDR3 sequence is CASSQQEGGSTF. CDR3 bases: TGTGCCAGCAGCCAACAAGAGGGGGGATCCACCTTC. The full variable domain, its missing parts supplied by reference TRBV3-1 and TRBJ1-2, is DTAVSQTPKYLVTQMGNDKSIKCEQNLGHDTMYWYKQDSKKFLKIMFSYNNKELIINETVPNRFSPKSPDKAHLNLHINSLELGDSAVYFCASSQQEGGSTFGSGTRLTVV.

This chain links TRBV12-3 or TRBV12-4 with TRBJ1-3; D may be TRBD1 (5 bases). The CDR3 is made up of 15 amino acids. V lost 7 bases to trimming and J lost 0 bases, with 13 bases between them. CDR3 in amino acids: CASTPRVSSGNTIYF. The CDR3 nucleotides are TGTGCCAGCACTCCCAGGGTCAGCTCTGGAAACACCATATATTTT.

This chain joins TRBV6-5 and TRBJ1-2; a possible D gene is TRBD1 (5 bases). Germline values: CDR1 MNHEY, CDR2 SVGAGI. CDR3 length equals 16 residues. The V and J ends lost 0 bases and 2 bases respectively, with 13 bases between them. This CDR3 reads CASSYSRGVENYGYTF. CDR3 sequence (DNA): TGTGCCAGCAGTTACTCGAGAGGGGTAGAAAACTATGGCTACACCTTC.

Only one count was recorded for this clonotype. The chain links TRBV27 to TRBJ2-7; 7 nucleotides agree with TRBD1. The CDR3 is 14 residues long. The ends lost 3 bases at V and 6 bases at J; junction bases unmatched: 8. Germline V CDR1 and CDR2: MNHEY, SMNVEV (reference sequence). The chain's CDR3 is CASSFRQGFSEQYF. The CDR3 DNA sequence: TGTGCCAGCAGTTTTAGACAGGGTTTCAGCGAGCAGTACTTC.

The genes are TRBV5-1 and TRBJ1-2; D uncertain. The CDR3 loop spans 14 amino acids. Looked up from germline, CDR1 is SGHRS and CDR2 is YFSETQ. The V and J ends lost 4 bases and 3 bases respectively, with 13 bases between them. The CDR3 region has the DNA TGCGCCAGCAGCGATACGGTGAAGGACTATGGCTACACCTTC. It encodes CASSDTVKDYGYTF. The full variable domain, with the rest looked up from reference TRBV5-1 and TRBJ1-2, is KAGVTQTPRYLIKTRGQQVTLSCSPISGHRSVSWYQQTPGQGLQFLFEYFSETQRNKGNFPGRFSGRQFSNSRSEMNVSTLELGDSALYLCASSDTVKDYGYTFGSGTRLTVV.

This clonotype was picked up a small number of times. The V and J genes are TRBV6-2 or TRBV6-3 and TRBJ2-1; tentatively, D is TRBD1 or TRBD2 (5 bases each). Germline V gene sequence: CDR1 MNHEY, CDR2 SVGEGT. CDR3 length: 11 amino acids. Trimming left V 4 bases short and J 13 bases short, with 11 bases between. The CDR3 reads CASSSRGEQFF. CDR3 bases: TGTGCCAGCAGTTCCCGGGGCGAACAGTTCTTC.

The chain links TRBV2 to TRBJ1-2; perhaps TRBD1 as D (6 bases). Germline V CDR1 and CDR2: SNHLY, FYNNEI. Trimming left V 6 bases short and J 5 bases short, with 25 bases between. This CDR3 has 17 residues. CDR3 sequence (DNA): TGTGCCAGCAGAGCGCCCTTGAGTTCGACGGGGGCTTATGGCTACACCTTC. Translation: CASRAPLSSTGAYGYTF.

The chain employs TRBV27 and TRBJ1-5, with a weak D call TRBD1 (5 bases). CDR1 is MNHEY, CDR2 SMNVEV, per germline (reference sequence). V was trimmed by 11 bases and J by 3 bases, leaving 14 bases between them. The CDR3 length is 13 residues. The DNA for the CDR3 is TGTGCCGCCGGGAGAGGGGACAATCAGCCCCAGCATTTT. Its translation: CAAGRGDNQPQHF.

This clonotype showed up many times. The gene calls are TRBV4-2 and TRBJ1-2; perhaps TRBD1 as D (5 bases). The V and J ends lost 6 bases and 3 bases respectively, with 14 bases between them. This CDR3 is 14 amino acids long. Germline V gene sequence: CDR1 LGHNA, CDR2 YNFKEQ. The CDR3 spells CASSYSGTDYGYTF. In DNA, the CDR3 is TGTGCCAGCAGTTACTCCGGGACCGACTATGGCTACACCTTC.

The genes are TRBV3-1 and TRBJ2-5, with D perhaps TRBD2 (6 bases). Germline V lookup: CDR1 LGHDT, CDR2 YNNKEL (reference sequence). V shed 4 bases and J shed 2 bases, with 17 bases lying between them. The CDR3 extends over 16 amino acids. Here the CDR3 reads CASSPLAEKLQETQYF. The CDR3 coding sequence is TGTGCCAGCAGCCCCTTAGCGGAGAAATTACAAGAGACCCAGTACTTC.

This clonotype was recorded many times. The CDR3 sequence: CASSDSPGAGELFF. The CDR3 nucleotides read TGTGCCAGCAGTGACTCGCCGGGGGCCGGGGAGCTGTTTTTT. The chain recombines TRBV6-4 with TRBJ2-2, with a possible D match to TRBD2 (6 bases). This CDR3 contains 14 residues. V was pared by 0 bases and J by 6 bases, with 8 bases between. The germline CDR1 and CDR2 sequences are MRHNA and SNTAGT.

The V gene is TRBV21-1, the J gene TRBJ1-2; TRBD1 is the table's D call and was not checked against the DNA. TRBV21-1 is assigned pseudogene status. The CDR3 has 16 amino acids. CDR3 sequence: CASSTSDRGNCYGYTF. The CDR3 DNA reads as TGTGCCAGCAGCACCTCCGACAGGGGGAATTGCTATGGCTACACCTTC.

The chain combines TRBV20-1 with TRBJ1-6, with TRBD1 matching over 10 bases. Germline CDR1 DFQATT, CDR2 SNEGSKA (reference sequence). This CDR3 has 16 amino acids. The J segment lost 5 bases and the V segment lost 0 bases, leaving 4 bases of the junction unmatched. CDR3 sequence reads: CSARDTGTGDNSPLHF. The CDR3 DNA follows: TGCAGTGCTAGAGATACCGGGACAGGGGATAATTCACCCCTCCACTTT.

This clonotype was picked up a small number of times. The CDR3 nucleotides read TGCGCCAGCAGCTACGGGGACAGGGGAACAGATACGCAGTATTTT. Translating it yields CASSYGDRGTDTQYF. The chain links TRBV5-1 to TRBJ2-3, with TRBD1 matching 10 bases. V was pared by 3 bases and J by 3 bases, with 4 bases of the junction left unmatched. This CDR3 contains 15 residues. CDR1 and CDR2 (germline): SGHRS, YFSETQ.

This chain links TRBV9 with TRBJ2-1; 9 positions match TRBD2. CDR3 length: 17 amino acids. Losses at the gene ends were 4 bases for V and 5 bases for J; bases not matched to a gene: 13. Germline V gives CDR1 SGDLS, CDR2 YYNGEE. The CDR3 DNA reads TGTGCCAGCAGCCCCCGTACCGCTAGCGGGACCGACAATGAGCAGTTCTTC. Its translation: CASSPRTASGTDNEQFF. The full variable domain, rest sourced from reference TRBV9 and TRBJ2-1, is DSGVTQTPKHLITATGQRVTLRCSPRSGDLSVYWYQQSLDQGLQFLIQYYNGEERAKGNILERFSAQQFPDLHSELNLSSLELGDSALYFCASSPRTASGTDNEQFFGPGTRLTVL.

This clonotype showed up just a few times. This chain links TRBV7-9 with TRBJ1-4; 9 bases fit TRBD1. The length of the CDR3 is 15 residues. V lost 6 bases to trimming and J lost 3 bases; unmatched junction nucleotides: 5. The V gene's germline CDR1 is SEHNR and CDR2 FQNEAQ (reference sequence). CDR3 amino acids: CASRGQGVPNEKLFF. In DNA form, the CDR3 reads TGTGCCAGCAGGGGACAGGGCGTGCCTAATGAAAAACTGTTTTTT. The whole variable domain, filled in from reference TRBV7-9 and TRBJ1-4, reads DTGVSQNPRHKITKRGQNVTFRCDPISEHNRLYWYRQTLGQGPEFLTYFQNEAQLEKSRLLSDRFSAERPKGSFSTLEIQRTEQGDSAMYLCASRGQGVPNEKLFFGSGTQLSVL.

This clonotype showed up many times. V usage is TRBV2 and J usage is TRBJ2-7, with no clear D. The CDR3 extends over 10 amino acids. Germline CDR1 and CDR2: SNHLY and FYNNEI. V lost 4 bases and J lost 3, with 1 base in between. The CDR3 bases are TGTGCCAGCAGTGTCTACGAGCAGTACTTC. Translating gives CASSVYEQYF.

The V and J genes are TRBV7-9 and TRBJ2-5; a possible D gene is TRBD2 (5 bases). Trimming removed 5 bases from V and 4 bases from J, with 11 bases in between. Germline V lookup: CDR1 SEHNR, CDR2 FQNEAQ (reference sequence). The CDR3 consists of 13 residues. CDR3 sequence reads: CASSHGLAETQYF. The DNA for the CDR3 is TGTGCCAGCAGCCATGGGCTAGCAGAGACCCAGTACTTC.

V is TRBV2 and J is TRBJ2-2; tentative D call: TRBD1 (6 bases). This CDR3 spans 16 amino acids. V lost 4 bases and J lost 2, with 14 bases in between. Germline assignment: CDR1 SNHLY and CDR2 FYNNEI. The CDR3 region is CASSGTGLTNTGELFF. The CDR3 coding sequence is TGTGCCAGCAGTGGCACAGGGTTAACTAACACCGGGGAGCTGTTTTTT.